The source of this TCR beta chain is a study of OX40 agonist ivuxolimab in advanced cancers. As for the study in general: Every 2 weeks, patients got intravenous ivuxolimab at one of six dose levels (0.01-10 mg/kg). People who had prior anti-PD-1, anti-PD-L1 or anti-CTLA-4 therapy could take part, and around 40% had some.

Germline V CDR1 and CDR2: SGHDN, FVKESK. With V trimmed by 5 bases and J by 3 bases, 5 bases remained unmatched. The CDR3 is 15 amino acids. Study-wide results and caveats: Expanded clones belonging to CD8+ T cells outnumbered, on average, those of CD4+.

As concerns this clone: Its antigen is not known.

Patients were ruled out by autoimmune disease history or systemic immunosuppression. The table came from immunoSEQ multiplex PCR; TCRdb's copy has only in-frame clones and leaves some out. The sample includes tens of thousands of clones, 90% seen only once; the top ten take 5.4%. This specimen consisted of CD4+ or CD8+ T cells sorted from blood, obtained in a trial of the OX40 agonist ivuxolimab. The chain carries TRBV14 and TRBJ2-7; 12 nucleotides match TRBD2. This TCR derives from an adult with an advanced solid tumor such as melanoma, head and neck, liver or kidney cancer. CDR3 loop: CASSSGLAGIYEQYF. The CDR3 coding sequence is TGTGCCAGCAGCTCTGGACTAGCGGGGATCTACGAGCAGTACTTC.